Below are 8 T cell receptor beta chains sequenced from a single sample in a study of post-analysis software for immune sequencing data. Researchers reported that TCR beta cDNA libraries carried unique molecular identifiers. TCRdb analysed the PCR reads with MiXCR anew, one entry per CDR3 protein. The sample includes roughly 650,000 distinct CDR3 sequences, approximately 60% of them seen just once. Their antigens are not known. Study-level findings and limits: Roughly five TRBV segments appeared more often in patients than in controls, and TRBV5-6, TRBV5-1 and TRBV20-1 were among these.

Input material: blood. The receptors here all came from a girl aged 2-10 years with multiple sclerosis.

V is TRBV29-1 and J is TRBJ2-1, with 9 bases identical to TRBD2. The DNA end is a closer match to TRBJ2-7, so the J assignment may be wrong. The CDR3 spans 21 residues. Per the germline V gene, CDR1 is SQVTM and CDR2 is ANQGSEA. CDR3: CSVEEWLDKHTSGLSYNEQYF. CDR3 nucleotide sequence: TGCAGCGTTGAAGAGTGGCTGGACAAACATACTAGCGGGCTTTCCTACAATGAGCAGTACTTC.

The chain recombines TRBV7-2 with TRBJ1-6, with D possibly matching TRBD1 (6 bases). The V end lost 5 bases, the J end lost 7 bases, and 15 bases lay between the germline ends. There are 15 residues in the CDR3. Germline loops: CDR1 SGHTA, CDR2 FQGNSA. The CDR3: CASSGRTEGNSPLHF. In DNA form, the CDR3 reads TGTGCCAGCAGCGGGAGGACAGAAGGGAATTCACCCCTCCACTTT. The complete variable domain, with remaining parts taken from reference TRBV7-2 and TRBJ1-6, reads GAGVSQSPSNKVTEKGKDVELRCDPISGHTALYWYRQSLGQGLEFLIYFQGNSAPDKSGLPSDRFSAERTGGSVSTLTIQRTQQEDSAVYLCASSGRTEGNSPLHFGNGTRLTVT.

The rearrangement uses TRBV20-1 and TRBJ2-1, with 8 bases aligning to TRBD2. V dropped 3 bases and J dropped 8; count of bases not matched to a gene: 6. This CDR3 is built from 13 residues. Germline assignment: CDR1 DFQATT and CDR2 SNEGSKA (reference sequence). Written as DNA, the CDR3 is TGCAGTGCTAGGTCAGCGGGAGTCCATGAGCAGTTCTTC. It codes for CSARSAGVHEQFF.

This chain joins TRBV27 and TRBJ2-7, with a possible D match to TRBD2 (5 bases). Germline lookup yields CDR1 MNHEY and CDR2 SMNVEV (reference sequence). Trimming cost V 3 bases and J 5 bases, with 17 bases left between them. This CDR3 is 15 amino acids long. The chain's CDR3 is CASSLVREGSDEQYF. The DNA of the CDR3 is TGTGCCAGCAGTTTGGTGAGGGAAGGTTCTGACGAGCAGTACTTC.

This sequence joins TRBV9 and TRBJ2-1, with 13 bases identical to TRBD2. Germline V gene lookup returns CDR1 SGDLS and CDR2 YYNGEE. The CDR3 length is 18 residues. V lost 3 bases to trimming and J lost 4 bases; unmatched junction nucleotides: 10. In DNA form, the CDR3 reads TGTGCCAGCAGCGGAGGACTAGCGGGAGAATACGGATACAATGAGCAGTTCTTC. The encoded protein is CASSGGLAGEYGYNEQFF.

The chain couples TRBV3-1 to TRBJ1-6; D is unclear. The CDR3 is made up of 14 amino acids. With 1 base removed from V and 9 bases from J, the gap between germline ends came to 10 bases. Germline V gene lookup returns CDR1 LGHDT and CDR2 YNNKEL (reference sequence). The CDR3 DNA reads as TGTGCCAGCAGCCAAGTTGCGGTTGCTTCACCCCTCCACTTT. It translates to CASSQVAVASPLHF.

The V and J genes are TRBV25-1 and TRBJ2-1; D is perhaps TRBD1 (5 bases). Trimming left V 2 bases short and J 6 bases short, with 14 bases between. From germline, CDR1 is MGHDK and CDR2 SYGVNS. CDR3 length equals 15 residues. The CDR3 spells CASSEPGRESNEQFF. DNA of the CDR3: TGTGCCAGCAGTGAACCCGGCAGGGAATCCAATGAGCAGTTCTTC.

The chain links TRBV20-1 to TRBJ1-1, with D possibly being TRBD1 (6 bases). The V gene's germline CDR1 is DFQATT and CDR2 SNEGSKA (reference sequence). The CDR3 covers 12 residues. The V end lost 5 bases, the J end lost 4 bases, and 11 bases lay between the germline ends. Here the CDR3 reads CSAGGGSTEAFF. The DNA for the CDR3 is TGCAGTGCTGGAGGGGGGAGCACTGAAGCTTTCTTT.